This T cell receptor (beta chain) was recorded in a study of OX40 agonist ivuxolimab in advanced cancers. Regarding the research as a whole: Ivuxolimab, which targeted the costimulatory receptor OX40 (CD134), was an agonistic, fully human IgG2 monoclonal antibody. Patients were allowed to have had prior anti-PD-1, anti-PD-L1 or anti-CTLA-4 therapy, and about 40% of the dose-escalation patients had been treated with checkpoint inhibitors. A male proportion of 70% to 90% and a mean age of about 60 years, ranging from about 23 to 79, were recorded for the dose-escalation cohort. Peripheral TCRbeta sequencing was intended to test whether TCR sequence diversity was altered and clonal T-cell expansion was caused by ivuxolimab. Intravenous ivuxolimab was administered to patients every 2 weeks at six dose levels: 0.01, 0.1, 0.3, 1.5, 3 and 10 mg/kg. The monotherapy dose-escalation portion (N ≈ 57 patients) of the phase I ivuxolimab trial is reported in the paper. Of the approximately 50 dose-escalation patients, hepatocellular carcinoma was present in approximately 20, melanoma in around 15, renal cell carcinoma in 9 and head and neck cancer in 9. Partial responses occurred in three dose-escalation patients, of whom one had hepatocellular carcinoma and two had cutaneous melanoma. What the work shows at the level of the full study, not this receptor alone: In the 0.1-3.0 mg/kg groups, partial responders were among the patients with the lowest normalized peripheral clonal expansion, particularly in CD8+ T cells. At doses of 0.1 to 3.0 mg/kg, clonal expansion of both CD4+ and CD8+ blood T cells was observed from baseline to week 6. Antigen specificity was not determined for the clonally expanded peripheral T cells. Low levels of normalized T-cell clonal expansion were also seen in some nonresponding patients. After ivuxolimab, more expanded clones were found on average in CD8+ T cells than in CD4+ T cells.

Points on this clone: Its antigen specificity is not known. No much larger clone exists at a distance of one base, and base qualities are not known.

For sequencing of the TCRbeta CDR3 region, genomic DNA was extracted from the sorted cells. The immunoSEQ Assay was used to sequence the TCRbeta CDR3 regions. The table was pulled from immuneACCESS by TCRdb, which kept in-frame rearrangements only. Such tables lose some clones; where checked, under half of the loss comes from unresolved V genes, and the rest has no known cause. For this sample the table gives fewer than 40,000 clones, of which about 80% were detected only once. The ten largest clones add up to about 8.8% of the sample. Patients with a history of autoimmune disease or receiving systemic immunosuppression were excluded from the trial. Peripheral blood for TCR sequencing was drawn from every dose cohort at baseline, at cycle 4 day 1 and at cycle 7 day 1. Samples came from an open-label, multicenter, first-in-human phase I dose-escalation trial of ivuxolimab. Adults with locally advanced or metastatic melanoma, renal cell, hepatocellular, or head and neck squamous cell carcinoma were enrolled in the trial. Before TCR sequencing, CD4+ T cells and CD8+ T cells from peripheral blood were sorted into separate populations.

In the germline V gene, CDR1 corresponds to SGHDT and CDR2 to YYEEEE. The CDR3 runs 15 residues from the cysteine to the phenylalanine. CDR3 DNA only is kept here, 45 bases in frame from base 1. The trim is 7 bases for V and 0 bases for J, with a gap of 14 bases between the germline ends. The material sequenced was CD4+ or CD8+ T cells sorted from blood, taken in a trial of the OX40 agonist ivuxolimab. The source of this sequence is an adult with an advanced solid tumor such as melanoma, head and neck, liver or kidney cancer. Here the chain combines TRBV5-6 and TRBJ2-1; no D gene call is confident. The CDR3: CASLRRTSSYNEQFF. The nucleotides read TGTGCCAGCTTGCGGCGGACGAGCTCCTACAATGAGCAGTTCTTC.